Following are 27 T cell receptor beta chains from one sample sequenced in a study of blood T cell repertoires in COVID-19. Clones were read by immunoSEQ multiplex PCR, and TCRdb kept only the in-frame ones, dropping some. The sample yields fewer than 200,000 clones, less than 85% seen once. The material sequenced was PBMCs or T cells enriched from blood (not recorded which). Receptor source: a woman aged 55-70 years with acute COVID-19.

The chain uses TRBV7-2 and TRBJ2-1; 7 bases match TRBD2. CDR3 length equals 14 residues. V trimming: 5 bases; J trimming: 3 bases; junction bases outside the gene matches: 4. Germline CDR1 is SGHTA and CDR2 is FQGNSA. CDR3 amino acids: CASSPWTSYNEQFF. The CDR3 DNA reads TGTGCCAGCAGCCCTTGGACTAGCTACAATGAGCAGTTCTTC.

V and J are TRBV10-1 and TRBJ2-1, with 7 positions matching TRBD2. The CDR3 length is 14 residues. CDR1 and CDR2 from the germline V gene are WNHNN and SYGVQD (reference sequence). J lost 10 bases, V lost 2 bases, and 8 bases had no gene match. The CDR3 DNA reads TGCGCCAGCAGTGAGCCGGGTTGGGGGGGAGAGCAGTTCTTC. The encoded protein is CASSEPGWGGEQFF.

The chain is built from TRBV14 and TRBJ1-2; 8 bases agree with TRBD1. V shed 2 bases and J 8 bases; nucleotides not matched to a gene: 7. This CDR3 region has 14 residues. Germline CDR1 and CDR2: SGHDN and FVKESK. The CDR3, as DNA: TGTGCCAGCAGCCAATCAAGGAGGACAGGGGGCTACACCTTC. Translating gives CASSQSRRTGGYTF.

This clone was picked up one time. The V and J genes are TRBV30 and TRBJ1-2, with 7 positions matching TRBD1. After removal of 0 bases from V and 3 bases from J, the junction contained 7 bases not matched to a gene. Germline V gene data show CDR1 as GTSNPN and CDR2 as SVGIG (reference sequence). There are 15 residues in the CDR3. CDR3 coding DNA: TGTGCCTGGAGTGTGTCAGGGGGGCAATACTATGGCTACACCTTC. This gives the protein CAWSVSGGQYYGYTF.

This clone showed up just a few times. The chain links TRBV5-1 to TRBJ2-7; tentative D call: TRBD1 (5 bases). V was shortened by 0 bases and J by 3 bases, with 13 bases between the two germline ends. CDR3 length equals 15 residues. Germline V lookup: CDR1 SGHRS, CDR2 YFSETQ. The CDR3 sequence: CASSLVGRGRYEQYF. DNA for the CDR3: TGCGCCAGCAGCTTGGTGGGTAGGGGTCGCTACGAGCAGTACTTC.

V usage is TRBV2 and J usage is TRBJ1-4, with D maybe TRBD1 (5 bases). This CDR3 region has 16 residues. Germline CDR1 is SNHLY and CDR2 is FYNNEI. The V end was cut by 3 bases, the J end by 0 bases, with 11 bases between. CDR3 sequence (DNA): TGTGCCAGCAGTGATGGTGTGACAGCAACTAATGAAAAACTGTTTTTT. Amino acids: CASSDGVTATNEKLFF.

The rearrangement links TRBV4-2 to TRBJ2-1; D is possibly TRBD2 (6 bases). This CDR3 is 16 amino acids long. Trimming stripped 3 bases from V and 0 bases from J, with 12 bases between. CDR1 is LGHNA, CDR2 YNFKEQ, per germline. This CDR3 is CASSQSGAGSYNEQFF. The CDR3 DNA reads TGTGCCAGCAGCCAGTCCGGAGCGGGCTCCTACAATGAGCAGTTCTTC.

The rearrangement uses TRBV6-4 and TRBJ2-1, with a weak D call TRBD2 (5 bases). Per germline, CDR1 MRHNA and CDR2 SNTAGT. This CDR3 region has 14 residues. V was pared by 4 bases and J by 4 bases, with 11 bases between. CDR3 coding DNA: TGTGCCAGCAGTGTAGGACTGGAGTACAATGAGCAGTTCTTC. Its translation is CASSVGLEYNEQFF.

The chain has TRBV6-2 or TRBV6-3 and TRBJ1-5, with 8 nucleotides matching TRBD1. With V trimmed by 0 bases and J by 5 bases, 6 bases remained unmatched. The CDR3 is made up of 16 amino acids. In germline, CDR1 is MNHEY, CDR2 SVGEGT. DNA of the CDR3: TGTGCCAGCAGTTACTCGACGGCAGGGGGCTATCAGCCCCAGCATTTT. Translating it yields CASSYSTAGGYQPQHF.

V gene TRBV5-1 combines with J gene TRBJ1-2, with TRBD1 matching 9 bases. Germline values: CDR1 SGHRS, CDR2 YFSETQ. The trim removed 7 bases at V and 8 bases at J, leaving 18 bases unmatched. CDR3 size: 16 residues. The CDR3 reads CASSLGNRGLLSGYTF. The CDR3 coding sequence is TGCGCCAGCTCCCTGGGGAACAGGGGGCTGCTTTCCGGCTACACCTTC.

The chain couples TRBV7-9 to TRBJ1-1; possible D gene TRBD1, 5 bases. Between the trimmed V and J ends, which lost 2 bases and 5 bases, there was a span of 12 bases. The CDR3 covers 14 residues. Germline values: CDR1 SEHNR, CDR2 FQNEAQ (reference sequence). In DNA form, the CDR3 reads TGTGCCAGCAGCTTAATAGGGGTCGGGACTGAAGCTTTCTTT. The encoded protein is CASSLIGVGTEAFF.

The chain uses TRBV5-1 and TRBJ1-1; D remains ambiguous. This CDR3 has 14 amino acids. Trimming removed 4 bases from V and 7 bases from J, with 17 bases in between. Germline CDR1 and CDR2: SGHRS and YFSETQ. The CDR3 region is CASSPMEAYIEAFF. CDR3 DNA sequence: TGCGCCAGCAGCCCGATGGAGGCTTACATTGAAGCTTTCTTT.

This clone was seen just once. The J gene is TRBJ1-1, the V gene TRBV28; tentative D call: TRBD1 (5 bases). Germline CDR1 is MDHEN and CDR2 is SYDVKM. The V gene lost 6 bases and the J gene lost 1 base, with 6 bases spanning the gap. The CDR3 consists of 12 residues. CDR3 in DNA: TGTGCCAGCAGAACAGGGAACACTGAAGCTTTCTTT. Translation: CASRTGNTEAFF.

The chain is built from TRBV28 and TRBJ1-6, with TRBD1 as a possible D gene (6 bases). In germline, CDR1 is MDHEN, CDR2 SYDVKM. The CDR3 runs 15 residues. V was pared by 6 bases and J by 7 bases, with 16 bases between. In nucleotides, the CDR3 is TGTGCCAGCAGCCCCCAACAGGGTAGGAATTCACCCCTCCACTTT. Amino acids: CASSPQQGRNSPLHF.

This clone was recorded at least ten times. The rearrangement uses TRBV28 and TRBJ2-7, with TRBD2 matching over 12 bases. The CDR3 covers 17 residues. Germline lookup yields CDR1 MDHEN and CDR2 SYDVKM. The junction had 10 bases not matched to a gene; V was cut back by 0 bases and J by 7 bases. The CDR3 region has the DNA TGTGCCAGCAGTTTATGGAGCCTAGCGGGAGGGCCTGGGGAGCAGTACTTC. Translating gives CASSLWSLAGGPGEQYF.

This chain uses TRBV6-5 with TRBJ1-2; D might be TRBD1 (6 bases). Germline-derived CDR1 and CDR2 are MNHEY and SVGAGI. V was pared by 0 bases and J by 8 bases, with 16 bases between. This CDR3 comprises 15 residues. The CDR3 nucleotides read TGTGCCAGCAGTTACTCGTACCGGGACACTGGGGGCTACACCTTC. Translation gives CASSYSYRDTGGYTF.

V and J are TRBV7-2 and TRBJ1-5, with D possibly matching TRBD1 (5 bases). This CDR3 comprises 15 residues. The V gene's germline CDR1 is SGHTA and CDR2 FQGNSA. The ends were cut back, 5 bases at V and 7 bases at J, with 18 bases in the middle. The CDR3 region has the DNA TGTGCCAGCAGCCTCAACGGCAGGGTGGAACAGCCCCAGCATTTT. This gives the protein CASSLNGRVEQPQHF.

The CDR3 DNA follows: TGTGCCAGCAGCTCCACCCGGGACAGGGCTCTATATGGCTACACCTTC. The encoded protein is CASSSTRDRALYGYTF. The V and J genes are TRBV7-9 and TRBJ1-2, with 9 bases that match TRBD1. Unmatched junction bases numbered 11, after V lost 4 bases and J lost 5 bases. This CDR3 spans 16 amino acids. Germline V gene lookup returns CDR1 SEHNR and CDR2 FQNEAQ (reference sequence).

Remarks on this clone: Other DNA variants within this sample encode the same CDR3. This chain links TRBV12-3 or TRBV12-4 with TRBJ1-2; tentatively, D is TRBD1 (5 bases). V lost 2 bases and J 4 bases, leaving 8 bases between the germline ends. The length of the CDR3 is 13 residues. The chain's CDR3 is CASSLRRGYGYTF. As DNA, the CDR3 is TGTGCCAGCAGTTTACGGAGGGGCTATGGCTACACCTTC.

This clone was observed a handful of times. This chain connects TRBV24-1 to TRBJ2-3; tentative D call: TRBD1 (6 bases). Looked up from germline, CDR1 is KGHDR and CDR2 is SFDVKD. V was clipped by 0 bases and J by 3 bases, with 9 bases between them. The CDR3 covers 15 residues. The CDR3 loop is CATSDLGQQTDTQYF. The CDR3 bases are TGTGCCACCAGTGATTTGGGACAGCAGACAGATACGCAGTATTTT.

The rearrangement links TRBV5-1 to TRBJ1-4; 7 bases are a match to TRBD1. J gave up 8 bases and V 0 bases, and 4 bases lay outside the gene matches. CDR3 length: 14 residues. The germline V gene encodes CDR1 SGHRS and CDR2 YFSETQ. CDR3 sequence reads: CASSLGQGWEKLFF. The DNA of the CDR3 is TGCGCCAGCAGCTTGGGACAGGGTTGGGAAAAACTGTTTTTT.

The V call is TRBV19, the J call TRBJ2-7; 8 bases align to TRBD2. The junction had 6 bases not matched to a gene; V was cut back by 4 bases and J by 4 bases. The germline CDR1 and CDR2 sequences are LNHDA and SQIVND (reference sequence). The CDR3 is made up of 14 amino acids. In DNA, the CDR3 is TGTGCCAGTAGTACAAGCGGGAGAGGGTACGAGCAGTACTTC. Translated: CASSTSGRGYEQYF.

This clone was counted once. The J gene is TRBJ1-3, the V gene TRBV29-1; D gene unclear. The germline CDR1 and CDR2 sequences are SQVTM and ANQGSEA. V was pared by 3 bases and J by 0 bases, with 9 bases between. The CDR3 runs 14 residues. CDR3 protein: CSVDEGSSGNTIYF. The CDR3 DNA is TGCAGCGTTGATGAGGGTTCCTCTGGAAACACCATATATTTT.

This rearrangement joins TRBV14 to TRBJ1-1; D may be TRBD1 (5 bases). V shed 2 bases and J shed 1 base, with 8 bases lying between them. CDR1 is SGHDN, CDR2 FVKESK, per germline. The CDR3 has 14 amino acids. The CDR3 DNA reads TGTGCCAGCAGCCAATGGCAGGGGAACACTGAAGCTTTCTTT. It codes for CASSQWQGNTEAFF.

The chain couples TRBV6-2 or TRBV6-3 to TRBJ2-7, with 12 bases aligning to TRBD1. V was clipped by 6 bases and J by 8 bases; unmatched bases: 5. In germline, CDR1 is MNHEY, CDR2 SVGEGT. The CDR3 runs 13 residues. The CDR3 protein is CASSPGTGGKQYV. The DNA for the CDR3 is TGTGCCAGCAGCCCCGGGACAGGGGGCAAGCAGTACGTC.

The rearrangement links TRBV9 to TRBJ2-5; TRBD2 is a possible D gene (7 bases). The CDR3 is made up of 16 amino acids. With 3 bases removed from V and 2 bases from J, the gap between germline ends came to 17 bases. Germline CDR1 reads SGDLS; CDR2 reads YYNGEE. The CDR3 reads CASSGRGRGDQETQYF. For the CDR3, the DNA is TGTGCCAGCAGCGGCCGTGGGAGGGGGGATCAAGAGACCCAGTACTTC.

CDR3 bases: TGTGCCAGCAGCTTATGGGGGCAGGACTATGGCTACACCTTC. As protein: CASSLWGQDYGYTF. The chain uses TRBV11-2 and TRBJ1-2, with D perhaps matching TRBD1 (6 bases). The V end was cut by 2 bases, the J end by 3 bases, with 10 bases between. The CDR3 sequence is 14 residues long. CDR1 is SGHAT and CDR2 is FQNNGV in the germline V gene.